This is a list of T cell receptor beta chains from one sample in a study of OX40 agonist ivuxolimab in advanced cancers. The repertoire was sequenced with immunoSEQ multiplex PCR; TCRdb's copy has only in-frame clones and lacks some. The sample carries tens of thousands of clones, roughly 88% recorded once. The source was CD4+ or CD8+ T cells sorted from blood, collected in a trial of the OX40 agonist ivuxolimab. These receptors were taken from an adult with an advanced solid tumor such as melanoma, head and neck, liver or kidney cancer. CDR3s leave out the opening cysteine and the closing phenylalanine or tryptophan. The order of the fields is CDR3 length, V gene, J gene, CDR3 protein.

13	TRBV19	TRBJ1-5	ASRRQDYSNQPQH
15	TRBV11-3	TRBJ2-7	ASSLGDSGGSSYEQY
13	TRBV7-3	TRBJ2-2	ASSTGTGDTGELF
15	TRBV2	TRBJ1-3	ASSDEGTMVPGNTIY
16	TRBV27	TRBJ2-1	ASSPGEGAKGNYNEQF
17	TRBV5-1	TRBJ2-2	ASSLEGTGGLANTGELF
11	TRBV28	TRBJ1-2	ASHALGGGGYT
12	TRBV2	TRBJ1-2	ASGGGTGIYGYT
14	TRBV13	TRBJ2-3	ASSLRFERDTDTQY
12	TRBV2	TRBJ2-5	ASRAGTGWETQY
11	TRBV18	TRBJ2-7	ASSPGESYEQY
14	TRBV5-5	TRBJ2-3	ASSPLPGLGSDTQY
13	TRBV18	TRBJ2-3	ASSPARERSDTQY
13	TRBV5-1	TRBJ2-3	ASSFRRGVTDTQY
12	TRBV6-1	TRBJ2-3	ASRPQGGSDTQY
14	TRBV11-3	TRBJ2-6	ASSRRKGAGANVLT
12	TRBV5-1	TRBJ2-3	ASERGESTDTQY
11	TRBV4-2	TRBJ1-6	ASSRGQDSPLH
11	TRBV19	TRBJ2-7	ASNSVEDYEQY
15	TRBV4-1	TRBJ2-7	ASSQGKGQGLSYEQY
10	TRBV19	TRBJ1-6	ASSNWHSPLH
13	TRBV7-8	TRBJ1-2	ASSPGTGGSVGYT
16	TRBV5-1	TRBJ2-6	ASSSQGQGSSGANVLT
11	TRBV19	TRBJ2-4	ACQGQTSGSWY
11	TRBV28	TRBJ2-1	ASNAAWDNEQF
13	TRBV10-1	TRBJ1-6	ASSSEGQGPSPLH
11	TRBV18	TRBJ2-1	ASSPLSYNEQF
11	TRBV6-6	TRBJ1-1	ASSYGRETEAF
11	TRBV19	TRBJ1-6	ASRDRGSSPLH
13	TRBV28	TRBJ2-7	ASSPPGLAFYEQY
13	TRBV29-1	TRBJ2-3	SVDGLAGGADTQY
12	TRBV28	TRBJ1-1	ASSTPDRFGEAF
15	TRBV27	TRBJ2-2	ASSSPGTPGNTGELF
13	TRBV10-1	TRBJ1-4	ASSENGGANEKLF
14	TRBV7-2	TRBJ2-4	ASSFPPRTIINIQY
12	TRBV27	TRBJ2-5	ASSLEWGQETQY
14	TRBV5-1	TRBJ2-7	ASSLLTGALSYEQY
13	TRBV7-3	TRBJ2-3	ASSPGTSGTDTQY
11	TRBV30	TRBJ1-1	AWEKARNTEAF
12	TRBV6-6	TRBJ2-7	ASSSSRKIHEQY
14	TRBV7-2	TRBJ2-4	ASSLVSTSGSNIQY
12	TRBV19	TRBJ2-3	ASSIGYGTDTQY
11	TRBV11-3	TRBJ2-7	ASSSGTSLPQY
12	TRBV9	TRBJ1-6	ASSVTGDNSPLH
11	TRBV6-6	TRBJ1-1	ASSTALNTEAF
13	TRBV19	TRBJ2-1	ASSLAVQSYNEQF
13	TRBV4-1	TRBJ2-2	ASSQRTGPAGELF
13	TRBV4-2	TRBJ2-7	ASSPREGLVYEQY
12	TRBV5-4	TRBJ2-2	ASSLNGGTGELF
13	TRBV2	TRBJ1-2	ASSYTQGAQGGYT
12	TRBV7-3	TRBJ2-2	ASRGSANTGELF
13	TRBV4-1	TRBJ1-2	ASSQGWAQFYGYT
13	TRBV5-1	TRBJ2-5	ASSYSGGVQETQY
13	TRBV6-1	TRBJ2-5	ASIRQGPALETQY
13	TRBV30	TRBJ2-1	AWSVRGTLENEQF
10	TRBV6-1	TRBJ2-1	ASRGMWAKEF
12	TRBV27	TRBJ2-1	ASSSGATYNEQF
13	TRBV6-1	TRBJ2-2	ASSVGTLNTGELF
14	TRBV4-2	TRBJ2-3	ASSQAGQGSTDTQY
12	TRBV19	TRBJ2-7	ASSVQAGPYEQY